Shown below are 4 T cell receptor beta chains from a single sample sequenced in a study of cytomegalovirus exposure and HLA in healthy donors. With 60 Vbeta and 13 Jbeta primers, the PCR was carried out. Sequencing used immunoSEQ multiplex PCR; TCRdb keeps in-frame clones, though not all of them. The data show 80,000 to 90,000 clones, under 85% seen once. The sequenced material came from PBMCs. The receptors come from a man aged 30-40 years in good health and CMV-seronegative.

The genes are TRBV7-3 and TRBJ1-6; tentatively, D is TRBD1 (6 bases). Germline V CDR1 and CDR2: SGHTA, FQGTGA. The CDR3 consists of 15 residues. Trimming took off 4 bases at V and 10 bases at J, with 17 bases between the two ends. The DNA of the CDR3 is TGTGCCAGCAGCTCCGGGACCGCAGGGGCATCACCCCTCCACTTT. Encoded protein: CASSSGTAGASPLHF.

This clone was found once. The CDR3 is CASSLGQHTDTQYF. CDR3 bases: TGCGCCAGCAGCTTAGGACAGCACACAGATACGCAGTATTTT. This chain joins TRBV5-1 and TRBJ2-3; D is possibly TRBD1 (6 bases). Trimming removed 2 bases from V and 2 bases from J, with 9 bases in between. The CDR3 runs to 14 residues. Per the germline V gene, CDR1 is SGHRS and CDR2 is YFSETQ.

This sequence joins TRBV5-1 and TRBJ2-2; 7 nucleotides align to TRBD1. Germline CDR1 and CDR2: SGHRS and YFSETQ. V trimming: 6 bases; J trimming: 3 bases; junction bases outside the gene matches: 5. The CDR3 contains 14 residues. The CDR3 DNA follows: TGCGCCAGCACGACAGGGATTGACACCGGGGAGCTGTTTTTT. As protein: CASTTGIDTGELFF.

The J gene is TRBJ1-1, the V gene TRBV9, with TRBD1 as a possible D gene (5 bases). CDR3 length: 13 amino acids. V gave up 5 bases and J gave up 5 bases, with 13 bases separating them. The germline V gene encodes CDR1 SGDLS and CDR2 YYNGEE. The CDR3 sequence: CASRGGAGTEAFF. CDR3 in DNA: TGTGCCAGCAGGGGAGGGGCGGGGACTGAAGCTTTCTTT.